Described below is a single T cell receptor beta chain sequence and its context. What this receptor recognizes is not known. The sample is drawn from a study of CXCR3-negative and CXCR3-positive naive CD8 T cells (dated by TCRdb to about 2019). Concerning the study at large: In total, about 135 million TRB reads were obtained, which works out to roughly 1.5 +/- 0.3 million reads per library. Diversity and physicochemical repertoire analyses were performed on around twelve donors pooled from two independent experiments. TRBV-TRBJ cluster analysis included naive subsets from 5 or 6 donors and memory cells from 3 donors.

The run used a NextSeq 550. The Human TCR Profiling Kit (MiLaboratory) was used to make UMI-labeled 5' RACE TRB cDNA libraries. The full amount of extracted RNA was used for cDNA synthesis, and the full amount of resulting cDNA was used for PCR amplification. Libraries were prepared in parallel with an identical number of PCR cycles. The published analysis was carried out like this. MIGEC and MiXCR extracted about 53,000 +/- 10,000 unique UMI-labeled TRB cDNA molecules per library, requiring at least two reads per UMI. An average of approximately 40,000 +/- 10,000 functional in-frame TRB CDR3 nucleotide clonotypes without stop codons was found per library. After downsampling to 5000 UMI-labeled TRB molecules per sample, diversity metrics, including normalized Shannon-Wiener and Chao1, were computed in VDJtools. VDJtools computed clonotype-size-weighted physicochemical properties of the central five CDR3 residues: interaction energy, strength, volume and Kidera factor 4. After reprocessing by TCRdb, each CDR3 protein sequence is one entry, and no DNA is given. Clone size and V and J calls follow TCRdb, not the original study. The table of this sample itemizes 50,000 to 60,000 distinct CDR3 sequences. The ten most abundant clones make up roughly 0.59% of the sample.

Summary of the overall study and its limitations: Because surface CD5, which has been linked to self-reactivity in mice, was comparable between naive subsets, TCR interaction strength was also inferred from TRB CDR3 physicochemical properties. Freshly isolated PBMCs were used for most assays because CXCR3 expression went down partially after cryopreservation. TRB CDR3s from CXCR3-positive naive cells showed higher hydrophobicity (lower Kidera factor 4), lower energy, and higher strength and volume indices than CXCR3-negative naive cells. Naive CXCR3-negative and CXCR3-positive cells from the same donor showed similar TRBV-TRBJ usage, whereas memory cells showed distinct patterns. Comparably high repertoire diversity was found in both naive subsets, whereas much lower repertoire diversity was found in memory CD8+ T cells.

CDR1 DFQATT and CDR2 SNEGSKA were looked up in the germline V gene (reference sequence). The CDR3 contains 16 residues, cysteine and phenylalanine counted. No coding sequence is recorded. Each CD8+ T cell subset was flow-sorted in triplicate, with roughly 310,000 cells per subset placed directly into RLT lysis buffer. To keep memory contaminants out, a stringent definition of naive CD8+ T cells was applied: CD45RO-CCR7+CD27+CD95-. Peripheral blood mononuclear cells were isolated from buffy coats using standard density gradient centrifugation. Naive CXCR3-negative and CXCR3-positive CD8+ T cells were flow-sorted using a FACSAria III. An RNeasy Mini Kit was used to extract total RNA from the sorted cells.

The sequence was obtained from a human donor in good health. Some clones in this sample may be carry-over from other donors' samples. The rearranged chain carries TRBV20-1 and TRBJ2-7; lacking DNA, the TRBD2 call made by TCRdb goes unchecked. Sample: naive CXCR3+ CD8+ T cells from blood. The sample's cell subset or site label, in plain terms: CD45RO-CCR7+CD27+CD95- naive CD8+ T cells expressing CXCR3 (TNR3+). The CDR3 reads CSARGLAGRSSYEQYF.